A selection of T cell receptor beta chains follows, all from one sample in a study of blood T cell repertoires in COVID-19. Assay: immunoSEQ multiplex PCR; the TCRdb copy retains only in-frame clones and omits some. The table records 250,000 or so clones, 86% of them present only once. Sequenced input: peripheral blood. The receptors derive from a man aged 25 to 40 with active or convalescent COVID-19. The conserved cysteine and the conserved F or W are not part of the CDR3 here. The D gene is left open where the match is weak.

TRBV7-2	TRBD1	ASSFTGDSSYEQY
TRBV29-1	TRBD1	SVSAGTGHTDTQY
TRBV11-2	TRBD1	ASSLDRIRDRGMNTEAF
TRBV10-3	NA	AISESSGGAPDTQY
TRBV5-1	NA	ASSFGTIVNEQF
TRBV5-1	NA	ASSFGHSTDTQY
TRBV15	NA	ATSRDLDEKLF
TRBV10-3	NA	AITPGHDQAQY
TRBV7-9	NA	ASSLDRPTANQPQH
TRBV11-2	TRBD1	ASSDGQGAIGYT
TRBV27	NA	ASSRPTSDTGELF
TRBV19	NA	ASSIPEGQPQH
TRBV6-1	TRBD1	ASSDPGQGPYNEQF
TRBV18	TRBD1	ASSQNRQGGYGYT
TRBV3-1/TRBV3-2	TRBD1	ASSLGQNNSPLH
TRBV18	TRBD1	ASSQRQGAGSGANVLT
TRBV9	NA	ASSAEGGGTDTQY
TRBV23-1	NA	ASSPDGDNYGYT
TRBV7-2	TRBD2	ASSLNSGGVLDTQY
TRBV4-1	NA	ASSQDKYRPMNTEAF
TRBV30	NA	AWSLRGSGEAF
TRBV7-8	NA	ATPPGDGANVLT
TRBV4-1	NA	ASSQPLLAGGKYNEQF
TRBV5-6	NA	ASSLARQSKETQY
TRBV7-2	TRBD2	ASSLYSGGSGTGELF
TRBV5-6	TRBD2	ASSPGLAGTGELF
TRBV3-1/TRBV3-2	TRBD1	ASRHRGSSYNSPLH